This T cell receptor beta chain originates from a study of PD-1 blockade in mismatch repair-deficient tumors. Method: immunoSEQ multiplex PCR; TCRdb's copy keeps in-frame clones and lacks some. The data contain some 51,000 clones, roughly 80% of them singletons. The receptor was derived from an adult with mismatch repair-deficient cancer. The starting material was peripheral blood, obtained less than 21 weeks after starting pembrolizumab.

CDR3 amino acids: CASSYGTNYGYTF. The CDR3 DNA follows: TGTGCCAGCAGTTATGGGACCAACTATGGCTACACCTTC. V is TRBV27 and J is TRBJ1-2, with a weak D call TRBD1 (5 bases). The CDR3 covers 13 residues. Deletions cut 4 bases from V and 2 bases from J, with 8 bases between. The germline CDR1 and CDR2 sequences are MNHEY and SMNVEV (reference sequence).